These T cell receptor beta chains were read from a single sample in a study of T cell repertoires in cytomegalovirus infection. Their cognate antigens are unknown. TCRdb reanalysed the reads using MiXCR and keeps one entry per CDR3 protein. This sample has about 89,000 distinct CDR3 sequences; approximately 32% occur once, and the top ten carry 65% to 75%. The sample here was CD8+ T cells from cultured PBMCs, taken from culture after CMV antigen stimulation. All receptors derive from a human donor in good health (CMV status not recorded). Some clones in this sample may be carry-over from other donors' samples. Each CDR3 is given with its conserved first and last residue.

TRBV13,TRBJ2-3,CASSLTSGDITDTQYF
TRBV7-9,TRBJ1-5,CASSLDLLQPQHF
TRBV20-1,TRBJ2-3,CSAIGTPSTDTQYF
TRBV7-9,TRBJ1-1,CASSSTPRAEAFF
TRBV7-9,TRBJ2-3,CASSLVGSELTDTQYF
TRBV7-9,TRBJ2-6,CASSDGTSVLSGANVLTF
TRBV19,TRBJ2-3,CASSWRGAYTDTQYF
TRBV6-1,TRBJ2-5,CASSQDFQETQYF
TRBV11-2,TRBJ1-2,CAFPGLGGYTF
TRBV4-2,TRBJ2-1,CASSQDLGTGGNEQFF
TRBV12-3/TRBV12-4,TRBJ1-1,CASHKARVRTEAFF
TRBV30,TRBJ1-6,CAWSTGDFYNSPLHF
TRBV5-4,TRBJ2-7,CASSGGTGDFYEQYF
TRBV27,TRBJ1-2,CASSTSGQVRGYTF
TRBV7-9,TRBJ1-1,CASSPRSSTEAFF
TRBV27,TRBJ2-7,CASSLYGGPYEQYF
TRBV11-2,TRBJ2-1,CASSLMAGSDNEQFF
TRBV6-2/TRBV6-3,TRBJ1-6,CASSPGQNSPLHF
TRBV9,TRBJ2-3,CASSHVGTGGTPSTDTQYF
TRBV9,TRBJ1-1,CASSPEDPANTEAFF
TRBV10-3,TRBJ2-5,CATAPPGKETQYF
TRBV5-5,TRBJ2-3,CASSFGLAGSDTQYF
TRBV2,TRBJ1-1,CASSEQTIEAFF
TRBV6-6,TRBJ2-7,CASSRGQGGYEQYF
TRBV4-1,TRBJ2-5,CASSVEPGLQETQYF
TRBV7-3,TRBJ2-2,CASSLNYIHAELFF
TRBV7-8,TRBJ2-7,CASSSTGGVVYEQYF